What follows are 27 T cell receptor beta chains derived from one specimen sequenced in a study of cytomegalovirus exposure and HLA in healthy donors. Amplification used 60 Vbeta primers and 13 Jbeta primers. Using immunoSEQ multiplex PCR, the repertoire was profiled, and TCRdb retains in-frame clones only, with some absent. Seen here are under 130,000 clones, about 81% observed once, and the top ten hold approximately 2%. The sequencing sample was made of PBMCs. The receptors stem from a man aged 25-45 years in good health and CMV-seronegative.

Written as DNA, the CDR3 is TGTGCCAGCAGTGGTCGGGAGCGCTACAATGAGCAGTTCTTC. As protein: CASSGRERYNEQFF. The genes are TRBV14 and TRBJ2-1; a possible D gene is TRBD2 (6 bases). This CDR3 region has 14 residues. V lost 6 bases to trimming and J lost 3 bases, with 12 bases between them. From germline, CDR1 is SGHDN and CDR2 FVKESK.

The chain couples TRBV6-1 to TRBJ1-4; weak D call: TRBD1 (5 bases). This CDR3 is built from 15 residues. V lost 1 base and J lost 12, with 18 bases in between. Germline assignment: CDR1 MNHNS and CDR2 SASEGT. Here the CDR3 reads CASSEERGFLSELFF. The CDR3 coding sequence is TGTGCCAGCAGTGAAGAACGGGGGTTTTTATCGGAACTGTTTTTT.

The chain couples TRBV6-5 to TRBJ1-4, with TRBD1 matching 9 bases. The V gene's germline CDR1 is MNHEY and CDR2 SVGAGI. Germline trimming cut 5 bases from V and 9 bases from J; bases unmatched to any gene: 7. The CDR3 has 14 amino acids. CDR3 sequence (DNA): TGTGCCAGCAGTACCCCGGACAGGGGACAAAAACTGTTTTTT. It codes for CASSTPDRGQKLFF.

This sequence joins TRBV30 and TRBJ2-7; 9 nucleotides align to TRBD1. The CDR3 has 12 amino acids. Trimming took 7 bases from V and 5 from J; bases not matched to a gene: 6. CDR1 is GTSNPN, CDR2 SVGIG, per germline (reference sequence). The CDR3 nucleotides read TGTGCCTTCCGGGACAGGGCCCACGAGCAGTACTTC. Translating gives CAFRDRAHEQYF. Variable domain in full (rest from reference TRBV30 and TRBJ2-7): SQTIHQWPATLVQPVGSPLSLECTVEGTSNPNLYWYRQAAGRGLQLLFYSVGIGQISSEVPQNLSASRPQDRQFILSSKKLLLSDSGFYLCAFRDRAHEQYFGPGTRLTVT.

The chain has TRBV5-1 and TRBJ2-3, with TRBD2 as a possible D gene (6 bases). The CDR3 runs 16 residues. Germline CDR1 is SGHRS and CDR2 is YFSETQ. The V end was cut by 7 bases, the J end by 4 bases, with 22 bases between. The CDR3 region has the DNA TGCGCCAGCGTGAGAAGCTGGAGGGAAGGGGCAGATACGCAGTATTTT. Translating gives CASVRSWREGADTQYF.

The chain recombines TRBV29-1 with TRBJ2-5, with TRBD1 as a possible D gene (5 bases). Trimming took 8 bases from V and 2 from J, leaving 21 bases between them. The V gene's germline CDR1 is SQVTM and CDR2 ANQGSEA. This CDR3 comprises 15 residues. The CDR3 loop is CSHLKQGATQETQYF. DNA for the CDR3: TGCAGCCACCTGAAACAAGGGGCGACTCAAGAGACCCAGTACTTC.

The chain links TRBV7-2 to TRBJ1-1; weak D call: TRBD1 (6 bases). The V and J ends lost 4 bases and 7 bases respectively, with 13 bases between them. Germline V gene sequence: CDR1 SGHTA, CDR2 FQGNSA. The CDR3 has 13 amino acids. The CDR3 spells CASSSTGQGEAFF. In nucleotides, the CDR3 is TGTGCCAGCAGCTCTACAGGGCAGGGTGAAGCTTTCTTT. Filled out from reference TRBV7-2 and TRBJ1-1, the complete variable domain reads GAGVSQSPSNKVTEKGKDVELRCDPISGHTALYWYRQSLGQGLEFLIYFQGNSAPDKSGLPSDRFSAERTGGSVSTLTIQRTQQEDSAVYLCASSSTGQGEAFFGQGTRLTVV.

The chain carries TRBV5-1 and TRBJ2-4, with 7 bases that match TRBD2. V dropped 4 bases and J dropped 6; count of bases not matched to a gene: 13. The germline gives CDR1 SGHRS, CDR2 YFSETQ. This CDR3 spans 16 amino acids. The CDR3 DNA is TGCGCCAGCAGCACTACTTGGGGGGGTAGATCAAACATTCAGTACTTC. Translated: CASSTTWGGRSNIQYF.

The chain uses TRBV5-4 and TRBJ2-1, with D possibly being TRBD1 (6 bases). Germline-derived CDR1 and CDR2 are SGHNT and YYREEE (reference sequence). CDR3 length: 12 residues. Trimming stripped 0 bases from V and 12 bases from J, with 10 bases between. The CDR3 DNA is TGTGCCAGCAGCTTGGAAGGGGGTCGGCAGTTCTTC. It is translated as CASSLEGGRQFF.

The chain couples TRBV5-6 to TRBJ1-4, with D maybe TRBD1 (5 bases). Germline CDR1 and CDR2: SGHDT and YYEEEE. Trimming removed 0 bases at V and 6 bases at J, with 15 bases between. CDR3 length: 16 amino acids. CDR3 loop: CASSLGWGERDEKLFF. The CDR3 DNA sequence: TGTGCCAGCAGCTTGGGTTGGGGGGAGAGGGATGAAAAACTGTTTTTT.

This clone has a handful of counts. The chain couples TRBV5-5 to TRBJ1-5, with a weak D call TRBD1 (6 bases). The germline V gene has CDR1 SGHKS and CDR2 YYEKEE (reference sequence). The CDR3 covers 13 residues. V lost 10 bases to trimming and J lost 6 bases, with 17 bases between them. CDR3 sequence reads: CASGPGEGQPQHF. The CDR3 DNA reads TGTGCCTCCGGGCCAGGGGAGGGTCAGCCCCAGCATTTT.

The V gene is TRBV6-5, the J gene TRBJ2-2; D is possibly TRBD1 (5 bases). The V gene's germline CDR1 is MNHEY and CDR2 SVGAGI. Trimming pared 6 bases from V and 6 bases from J, leaving 17 bases between. This CDR3 is 15 amino acids long. CDR3 nucleotides: TGTGCCAGCAGGGGCAGGGAAGAAGTCTCCGGGGAGCTGTTTTTT. Protein: CASRGREEVSGELFF.

A few counts support this clone. The rearrangement joins TRBV10-3 to TRBJ1-1; D is ambiguous. Between the trimmed V and J ends, which lost 2 bases and 3 bases, there was a span of 7 bases. CDR3 size: 13 residues. The germline V gene has CDR1 ENHRY and CDR2 SYGVKD. The CDR3 nucleotides are TGTGCCATCAGTGAGACCCCAGACACTGAAGCTTTCTTT. It specifies CAISETPDTEAFF.

The gene calls are TRBV7-6 and TRBJ2-5; the D gene is possibly TRBD2 (7 bases). V lost 2 bases to trimming and J lost 5 bases, with 12 bases between them. The CDR3 totals 14 residues. From germline, CDR1 is SGHVS and CDR2 FNYEAQ. The CDR3, as DNA: TGTGCCAGCAGCTTATGGGAGGGGGAGGAGACCCAGTACTTC. Residues: CASSLWEGEETQYF.

This clone has a handful of counts. The rearrangement uses TRBV18 and TRBJ1-1; tentatively, D is TRBD1 (5 bases). Germline V lookup: CDR1 KGHSH, CDR2 LQKENI. The CDR3 is made up of 13 amino acids. V gave up 0 bases and J gave up 9 bases, with 11 bases separating them. The CDR3 sequence is CASSPPATDQAFF. CDR3 DNA sequence: TGTGCCAGCTCACCACCGGCGACAGACCAAGCTTTCTTT.

This clone was recorded a few times. CDR3 DNA sequence: TGTGCCAGCAGTCTCAGGTCCCTGGGTGGCTACACCTTC. It yields the protein CASSLRSLGGYTF. This chain uses TRBV6-1 with TRBJ1-2; D remains unclear. V lost 5 bases and J 7 bases, leaving 14 bases between the germline ends. CDR1 is MNHNS and CDR2 is SASEGT in the germline V gene. The CDR3 is 13 residues long.

The V gene is TRBV19, the J gene TRBJ2-7, with 7 bases lining up with TRBD1. CDR3 size: 15 residues. Germline values: CDR1 LNHDA, CDR2 SQIVND (reference sequence). V shed 5 bases, J shed 7 bases, and the junction held 14 bases outside the gene matches. CDR3 in amino acids: CASSRTGTAFREQYF. In DNA form, the CDR3 reads TGTGCCAGTAGTCGAACCGGGACAGCTTTTCGGGAGCAGTACTTC.

V is TRBV25-1 and J is TRBJ2-7; 9 bases map to TRBD1. V gave up 7 bases and J gave up 8 bases; unmatched junction bases: 9. Germline CDR1 MGHDK, CDR2 SYGVNS. The CDR3 contains 13 residues. The CDR3 sequence: CASTSTGQGQQYF. CDR3 DNA sequence: TGTGCCAGCACCTCCACGGGACAGGGCCAGCAGTACTTC.

The rearrangement joins TRBV4-3 to TRBJ1-1; D gene uncertain. The CDR3 has 15 amino acids. The V end was cut by 1 base, the J end by 6 bases, with 15 bases between. CDR1 is LGHNA and CDR2 is YSLEER in the germline V gene. CDR3 bases: TGCGCCAGCAGCCAAGTTGCCAGGAAAGACGCTGAAGCTTTCTTT. Translated: CASSQVARKDAEAFF.

The V and J genes are TRBV29-1 and TRBJ2-7; D gene unclear. The CDR3 length is 12 residues. V shed 4 bases and J shed 2 bases, with 9 bases lying between them. The germline V gene has CDR1 SQVTM and CDR2 ANQGSEA. The CDR3 spells CSVVSRPYEQYF. Here the CDR3 DNA reads TGCAGCGTTGTAAGCAGGCCCTACGAGCAGTACTTC.

The V call is TRBV4-1, the J call TRBJ2-3; TRBD1 matches at 9 bases. The CDR3 spans 16 residues. After removal of 4 bases from V and 2 bases from J, the junction contained 7 bases not matched to a gene. Germline V lookup: CDR1 MGHRA, CDR2 YSYEKL. The CDR3 loop reads CASSLTGTGYTDTQYF. DNA for the CDR3: TGCGCCAGCAGCCTGACCGGGACAGGGTACACAGATACGCAGTATTTT.

This clone has just one count. V and J are TRBV28 and TRBJ2-7; D might be TRBD1 (6 bases). Looked up from germline, CDR1 is MDHEN and CDR2 is SYDVKM. There are 13 residues in the CDR3. Trimming cost V 6 bases and J 5 bases, with 14 bases left between them. The CDR3 bases are TGTGCCAGCAGCCCCGACAGGCTCGACGAGCAGTACTTC. It yields the protein CASSPDRLDEQYF.

V gene TRBV27 combines with J gene TRBJ2-5; possible D gene TRBD2, 6 bases. This CDR3 is built from 13 residues. Germline assignment: CDR1 MNHEY and CDR2 SMNVEV (reference sequence). V lost 5 bases, J lost 5 bases, and 12 bases lay in between. The CDR3 loop is CASSSTSSETQYF. In DNA form, the CDR3 reads TGTGCCAGCAGTAGTACTAGCAGTGAGACCCAGTACTTC.

This clone was observed a few times. The V and J genes are TRBV6-1 and TRBJ2-1; 8 bases agree with TRBD2. CDR1 is MNHNS, CDR2 SASEGT, per germline. V lost 3 bases to trimming and J lost 8 bases; unmatched junction nucleotides: 15. The CDR3 has 17 residues. The CDR3 DNA follows: TGTGCCAGCAGTGATCCGCGACTAGCGCCCCTTGGGGATGAGCAGTTCTTC. Translation: CASSDPRLAPLGDEQFF.

The CDR3 nucleotides are TGCAGCGCTCGGACAGGGGCAAACTACGAGCAGTACTTC. It specifies CSARTGANYEQYF. V is TRBV29-1 and J is TRBJ2-7; 9 positions agree with TRBD1. The length of the CDR3 is 13 residues. The V and J ends lost 7 bases and 3 bases, in that order; junction bases with no gene match: 7. Germline-derived CDR1 and CDR2 are SQVTM and ANQGSEA.

J is TRBJ2-7 and V is TRBV27; 8 nucleotides match TRBD1. The length of the CDR3 is 13 residues. Germline V CDR1 and CDR2: MNHEY, SMNVEV (reference sequence). V dropped 7 bases and J dropped 4; count of bases not matched to a gene: 6. The CDR3 region is CASTGRGQYEQYF. The CDR3 bases are TGTGCCAGCACGGGCAGGGGGCAATACGAGCAGTACTTC.

This clone was found a few times. The chain carries TRBV18 and TRBJ2-7; D is unclear. This CDR3 has 12 residues. Germline CDR1 is KGHSH and CDR2 is LQKENI. Trimming removed 3 bases from V and 0 bases from J, with 3 bases in between. CDR3 DNA: TGTGCCAGCTCACCCCTCTCCTACGAGCAGTACTTC. Its translation: CASSPLSYEQYF.